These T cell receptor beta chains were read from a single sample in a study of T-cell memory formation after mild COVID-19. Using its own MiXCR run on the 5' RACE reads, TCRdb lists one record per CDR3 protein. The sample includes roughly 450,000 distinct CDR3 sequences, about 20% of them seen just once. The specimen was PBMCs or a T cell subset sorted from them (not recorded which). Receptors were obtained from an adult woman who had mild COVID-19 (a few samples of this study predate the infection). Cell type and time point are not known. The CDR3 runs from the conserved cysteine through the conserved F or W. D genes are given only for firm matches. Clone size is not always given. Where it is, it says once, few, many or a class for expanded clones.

CASSYGQGRLETQYF TGCGCCAGCAGCTACGGACAGGGGAGATTGGAGACCCAGTACTTC TRBD1 - TRBJ2-5 TRBV5-1
CASSSGLAGGPEQYF TGTGCCAGCAGCTCCGGACTAGCGGGAGGCCCTGAGCAGTACTTC TRBD2 few TRBJ2-7 TRBV7-2
CASTYGEHLQETQYF TGTGCCAGCACCTACGGAGAGCACCTCCAAGAGACCCAGTACTTC - - TRBJ2-5 TRBV12-3/TRBV12-4
CSADRGPSGNTEAFF TGCAGTGCCGATCGGGGGCCATCGGGGAACACTGAAGCTTTCTTT - few TRBJ1-1 TRBV20-1
CASSHSPGAYEQYF TGTGCCAGCAGCCATTCACCAGGGGCCTACGAGCAGTACTTC - few TRBJ2-7 TRBV7-3
CSARYTTGGLLNEQFF TGCAGTGCTAGGTACACCACAGGGGGACTCCTGAATGAGCAGTTCTTC TRBD1 few TRBJ2-1 TRBV20-1
CASSFGGGRTEAFF TGTGCCAGCAGCTTCGGGGGGGGAAGAACTGAAGCTTTCTTT - - TRBJ1-1 TRBV7-8
CASSHSGTSVEQFF TGTGCCAGCAGCCACTCCGGGACTAGCGTAGAGCAGTTCTTC TRBD2 few TRBJ2-1 TRBV4-2
CASSYSIPSQLHF TGTGCCAGCAGTTACTCGATTCCCAGTCAACTCCACTTT - few TRBJ1-6 TRBV6-2/TRBV6-3
CASSWDRGNLALHF TGTGCCAGCAGCTGGGACAGGGGAAATTTAGCCCTCCACTTT TRBD1 - TRBJ1-6 TRBV7-2
CASSQGRIAGGADTQYF TGTGCCAGCAGCCAAGGACGGATAGCGGGAGGAGCAGATACGCAGTATTTT TRBD2 - TRBJ2-3 TRBV14
CASRGGAYNEQFF TGCGCCAGCAGGGGGGGGGCCTACAATGAGCAGTTCTTC TRBD2 many TRBJ2-1 TRBV5-1
CSARGQAGDLVWGEQFF TGCAGTGCTAGAGGACAAGCGGGAGACCTCGTTTGGGGTGAGCAGTTCTTC TRBD2 few TRBJ2-1 TRBV20-1
CASSPYTGTEAFF TGTGCCAGCAGCCCCTATACAGGCACTGAAGCTTTCTTT - few TRBJ1-1 TRBV7-3
CASSSNIPGTGASLYGYTF TGCGCCAGCAGCTCAAATATACCCGGGACAGGGGCTTCCCTCTATGGCTACACCTTC TRBD1 - TRBJ1-2 TRBV5-1
CATSDLTGTSGTRDTQYF TGTGCCACCAGTGACTTGACCGGGACTAGCGGGACGCGGGATACGCAGTATTTT TRBD2 - TRBJ2-3 TRBV24-1
CSARDSVLSPGGNSPLHF TGCAGTGCTAGAGATTCGGTATTGTCCCCAGGGGGCAATTCACCCCTCCACTTT TRBD1 few TRBJ1-6 TRBV20-1
CASSFTWDRGSYNEQFF TGTGCCAGCAGCTTCACCTGGGACAGGGGATCTTACAATGAGCAGTTCTTC TRBD1 - TRBJ2-1 TRBV7-9
CASSTQPSTDTQYF TGTGCCAGTAGTACCCAACCAAGCACAGATACGCAGTATTTT - - TRBJ2-3 TRBV19
CASSLHASGPYEQFF TGTGCCAGCAGCTTACATGCTAGCGGGCCTTATGAGCAGTTCTTC TRBD2 - TRBJ2-1 TRBV7-3
CASSHVDKNYGYTF TGTGCCAGCAGTCATGTTGACAAGAACTATGGCTACACCTTC - - TRBJ1-2 TRBV12-3/TRBV12-4
CASRLHTEAFF TGCGCCAGCAGATTGCACACTGAAGCTTTCTTT - - TRBJ1-1 TRBV5-1
CASSGGNNEQFF TGTGCCAGCAGCGGGGGAAACAATGAGCAGTTCTTC - few TRBJ2-1 TRBV6-6
CASSLLGPYNEQFF TGTGCCAGCAGCTTACTCGGGCCATACAATGAGCAGTTCTTC - medium-sized TRBJ2-1 TRBV7-6
CASSQDDGGEEETQYF TGCGCCAGCAGCCAAGATGATGGGGGGGAGGAAGAGACCCAGTACTTC TRBD2 many TRBJ2-5 TRBV4-3
CASSLLAGINNEQFF TGTGCCAGCAGCTTGTTGGCAGGGATAAACAATGAGCAGTTCTTC - few TRBJ2-1 TRBV5-5
CASSLGQALANYGYTF TGCGCCAGCAGCTTGGGGCAGGCGCTAGCTAACTATGGCTACACCTTC - - TRBJ1-2 TRBV5-1
CASTKGLGGGSTDTQYF TGTGCCAGCACCAAAGGACTAGGCGGGGGAAGCACAGATACGCAGTATTTT TRBD2 - TRBJ2-3 TRBV12-3/TRBV12-4
CSVEASGIYNEQFF TGCAGCGTTGAGGCTAGCGGGATTTACAATGAGCAGTTCTTC TRBD2 - TRBJ2-1 TRBV29-1
CASSLSGGREHF TGTGCCAGCAGCTTGTCTGGGGGGCGCGAGCATTTT - few TRBJ1-5 TRBV5-6
CATTQRGVEQYF TGTGCCACCACCCAACGCGGGGTCGAGCAGTACTTC - - TRBJ2-7 TRBV15
CASSLSGTAPYEQYF TGCGCCAGCAGCTTGTCGGGGACAGCCCCCTACGAGCAGTACTTC TRBD1 many TRBJ2-7 TRBV5-1
CASSVGAGPHEQYF TGTGCCAGCAGCGTAGGAGCAGGCCCACACGAGCAGTACTTC - few TRBJ2-7 TRBV9
CASSHLRDNEQFF TGTGCCAGCAGCCACTTGAGAGACAATGAGCAGTTCTTC - many TRBJ2-1 TRBV4-2